This is a list of T cell receptor beta chains from one sample in a study of spatial heterogeneity in lung cancer. TCRdb used MiXCR to reprocess the 5' RACE reads, holding one entry per CDR3 protein. The repertoire consists of about 36,000 distinct CDR3 sequences, with approximately 5.2% occurring once and the leading ten covering more than 25%. The sequencing used PBMCs, collected at surgery. Every receptor here comes from a female donor with early-stage non-small cell lung cancer. The CDR3 runs from the conserved cysteine through the conserved F or W. D genes are given only for firm matches. The size of a clone is reported for some rows only, either as once, few or many, or as a class for expanded clones.

V	length	J	D	size	CDR3	DNA
TRBV13	15	TRBJ2-3	-	-	CASSLALTSTDTQYF	TGTGCCAGCAGCTTAGCCCTGACTAGCACAGATACGCAGTATTTT
TRBV7-2	14	TRBJ2-7	TRBD1	-	CASSRDRGRHEQYF	TGTGCCAGCAGCCGGGACAGGGGGCGGCACGAGCAGTACTTC
TRBV12-3/TRBV12-4	13	TRBJ2-3	-	many	CASSFIGPDTQYF	TGTGCCAGCAGTTTTATCGGGCCCGATACGCAGTATTTT
TRBV16	15	TRBJ2-2	-	many	CASSQSRTHTGELFF	TGTGCCAGCAGCCAATCCCGGACACACACCGGGGAGCTGTTTTTT
TRBV30	13	TRBJ1-1	-	many	CAWSSSMATEAFF	TGTGCCTGGAGCAGTAGTATGGCCACTGAAGCTTTCTTT
TRBV6-6	14	TRBJ1-6	-	few	CASSYSGPPEPLHF	TGTGCCAGCAGTTACTCGGGACCGCCGGAACCCCTCCACTTT
TRBV6-1	15	TRBJ2-2	TRBD2	many	CASSEWGLATGELFF	TGTGCCAGCAGTGAATGGGGACTAGCGACCGGGGAGCTGTTTTTT
TRBV15	16	TRBJ1-6	-	many	CATSRDSGAETPPLHF	TGTGCCACCAGCAGAGATAGTGGAGCAGAAACGCCACCCCTCCACTTT
TRBV20-1	16	TRBJ2-3	-	many	CSAAKDWGVGTDTQYF	TGCAGTGCTGCTAAGGATTGGGGGGTGGGCACAGATACGCAGTATTTT
TRBV20-1	12	TRBJ1-2	-	many	CSARRGARGYTF	TGCAGTGCTAGACGGGGAGCGAGAGGCTACACCTTC
TRBV27	15	TRBJ2-5	TRBD2	medium-sized	CASSWGLAGIRTQYF	TGTGCCAGCAGTTGGGGACTAGCGGGAATACGGACCCAGTACTTC
TRBV5-4	15	TRBJ2-7	TRBD2	-	CASRYTSGSMDEQYF	TGTGCCAGCAGATACACTAGCGGGAGTATGGACGAGCAGTACTTC
TRBV7-8	12	TRBJ2-7	-	many	CASSRRGLGSHF	TGTGCCAGCAGCCGCCGGGGGTTGGGCAGCCACTTC
TRBV6-2/TRBV6-3	17	TRBJ2-4	TRBD2	-	CASSYSMAAGARDIQYF	TGTGCCAGCAGTTACTCGATGGCAGCGGGAGCGAGAGACATTCAGTACTTC
TRBV29-1	13	TRBJ2-7	-	many	CSSHRSSSYEQYF	TGCAGCTCCCACAGATCGAGCTCCTACGAGCAGTACTTC
TRBV6-6	14	TRBJ2-3	-	-	CASSPTAVTDTQYF	TGTGCCAGCAGCCCGACGGCAGTCACAGATACGCAGTATTTT
TRBV30	13	TRBJ1-2	-	many	CAWSVHREGGYTF	TGTGCCTGGAGTGTCCACAGGGAAGGCGGCTACACCTTC
TRBV5-1	15	TRBJ2-7	-	-	CASSLGPGPSYEQYF	TGCGCCAGCAGCTTGGGGCCGGGGCCCTCCTACGAGCAGTACTTC
TRBV20-1	13	TRBJ2-7	-	many	CSARQGSSYEQYF	TGCAGTGCTAGGCAGGGGTCCTCCTACGAGCAGTACTTC
TRBV20-1	13	TRBJ2-1	TRBD1	many	CNPGQGLNNEQFF	TGCAATCCGGGACAGGGCCTTAACAATGAGCAGTTCTTC
TRBV6-2/TRBV6-3	16	TRBJ2-7	TRBD2	many	CASSYGLAGHSYEQYF	TGTGCCAGCAGTTACGGGCTAGCGGGACACTCCTACGAGCAGTACTTC
TRBV6-6	14	TRBJ2-5	-	many	CASRPGRYQETQYF	TGTGCCAGCAGGCCGGGGAGGTACCAAGAGACCCAGTACTTC
TRBV7-9	15	TRBJ2-5	-	few	CASSLGAGWTETQYF	TGTGCCAGCAGCTTAGGGGCGGGGTGGACAGAGACCCAGTACTTC
TRBV6-5	14	TRBJ1-4	-	many	CASSYSQGSEKLFF	TGTGCCAGCAGTTACTCTCAGGGGAGCGAAAAACTGTTTTTT
TRBV6-5	13	TRBJ2-7	TRBD2	-	CASRSAGSHEQYF	TGTGCCAGCAGGTCAGCGGGGTCGCACGAGCAGTACTTC
TRBV6-1	14	TRBJ1-5	-	many	CASGQWASNQPQHF	TGTGCCAGCGGGCAATGGGCGAGCAATCAGCCCCAGCATTTT
TRBV5-6	12	TRBJ2-5	-	-	CASSLVAETQYF	TGTGCCAGCAGCTTGGTCGCCGAGACCCAGTACTTC
TRBV20-1	12	TRBJ1-1	-	many	CSASLGLTEAFF	TGCAGTGCTAGTCTCGGGCTCACTGAAGCTTTCTTT
TRBV7-8	13	TRBJ2-3	-	many	CASSLGPTDTQYF	TGTGCCAGCAGCTTAGGTCCCACAGATACGCAGTATTTT
TRBV19	13	TRBJ1-2	-	few	CASMRSKLYGYTF	TGTGCCAGTATGCGCAGCAAGCTCTATGGCTACACCTTC
TRBV11-2	15	TRBJ2-1	TRBD2	-	CASSRSGTSYNEQFF	TGTGCCAGCAGCCGCAGCGGGACCTCCTACAATGAGCAGTTCTTC
TRBV29-1	16	TRBJ2-1	TRBD2	-	CSVEGSGGLSYNEQFF	TGCAGCGTTGAGGGTAGCGGGGGCCTCTCCTACAATGAGCAGTTCTTC
TRBV9	15	TRBJ1-3	-	many	CASSVGGASGNTIYF	TGTGCCAGCAGCGTGGGGGGCGCGTCGGGAAACACCATATATTTT
TRBV5-6	14	TRBJ1-4	-	many	CASSLGVTNEKLFF	TGTGCCAGCAGCCTAGGGGTTACTAATGAAAAACTGTTTTTT
TRBV5-5	14	TRBJ1-1	TRBD1	few	CASSRTGVRTEAFF	TGTGCCAGCAGCAGGACAGGGGTTCGAACTGAAGCTTTCTTT
TRBV11-2	12	TRBJ1-6	-	many	CASSSQGAPLHF	TGTGCCAGCAGCTCCCAGGGCGCACCCCTCCACTTT
TRBV7-6	15	TRBJ2-2	-	few	CVSSLTGSVAGELFF	TGTGTCAGCAGCCTCACCGGGAGCGTCGCCGGGGAGCTGTTTTTT
TRBV18	17	TRBJ1-1	TRBD1	-	CASSPRIDRGRNTEAFF	TGTGCCAGCTCACCCCGAATCGACAGGGGTCGTAACACTGAAGCTTTCTTT
TRBV7-9	14	TRBJ2-7	-	many	CASSFQGGSDEQYF	TGTGCCAGCAGCTTCCAAGGTGGGAGTGACGAGCAGTACTTC
TRBV7-2	15	TRBJ2-1	-	many	CASSLVWGAYNEQFF	TGTGCCAGCAGCTTAGTATGGGGCGCCTACAATGAGCAGTTCTTC
TRBV7-9	16	TRBJ2-3	-	-	CASSRTSGTGTATQYF	TGTGCCAGCAGCCGCACATCAGGTACCGGGACCGCTACGCAGTATTTT
TRBV29-1	11	TRBJ1-2	-	many	CSVGALDGYTF	TGCAGCGTTGGGGCCTTAGATGGCTACACCTTC
TRBV3-1	13	TRBJ1-1	-	many	CASSLQGNTEAFF	TGTGCCAGCAGTCTTCAGGGGAACACTGAAGCTTTCTTT
TRBV6-5	13	TRBJ1-2	-	many	CASSYSSAAGYTF	TGTGCCAGCAGTTACTCGTCGGCAGCTGGCTACACCTTC
TRBV5-1	12	TRBJ2-5	TRBD2	-	CASSSYSGAQYF	TGCGCCAGCAGCTCCTATAGCGGGGCACAGTACTTC
TRBV6-5	14	TRBJ2-1	TRBD2	many	CASSGRGGLNEQFF	TGTGCCAGCAGTGGTCGGGGGGGCCTCAATGAGCAGTTCTTC
TRBV20-1	13	TRBJ1-4	-	many	CSAYLRGNEKLFF	TGCAGCGCTTATCTGCGGGGGAATGAAAAACTGTTTTTT
TRBV5-1	14	TRBJ2-7	TRBD1	-	CASSLRDRAYEQYF	TGCGCCAGCAGCCTGCGGGACAGGGCCTACGAGCAGTACTTC
TRBV7-9	13	TRBJ2-7	-	few	CASSLEGPYEQYF	TGTGCCAGCAGCTTAGAAGGTCCCTACGAGCAGTACTTC